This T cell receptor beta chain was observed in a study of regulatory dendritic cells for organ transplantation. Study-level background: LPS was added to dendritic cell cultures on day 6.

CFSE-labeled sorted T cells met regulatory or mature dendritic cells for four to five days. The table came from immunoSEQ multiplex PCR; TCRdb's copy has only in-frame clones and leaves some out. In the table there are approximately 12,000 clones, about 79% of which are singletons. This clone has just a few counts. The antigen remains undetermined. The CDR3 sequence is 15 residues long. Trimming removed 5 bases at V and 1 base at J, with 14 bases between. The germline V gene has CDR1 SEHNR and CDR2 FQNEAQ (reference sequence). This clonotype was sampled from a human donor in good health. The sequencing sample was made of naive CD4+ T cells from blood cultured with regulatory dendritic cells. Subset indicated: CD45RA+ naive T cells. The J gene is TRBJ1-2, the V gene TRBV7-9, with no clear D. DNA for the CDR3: TGTGCCAGCAGCCCTTCGGAGGGTCGTAACTATGGCTACACCTTC. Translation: CASSPSEGRNYGYTF.